This passage covers 25 T cell receptor beta chains from one sample sequenced in a study of T cell responses to AZD1222 COVID-19 vaccine. The method was immunoSEQ multiplex PCR; TCRdb's version includes in-frame clones alone and lacks a portion of them. Of 95,000 to 150,000 clones in the sample, roughly 86% were seen once. The sample here was peripheral blood, taken on day 0 of AZD1222 vaccination. The receptors were gathered from an adult in good health.

This clone was counted a few times. This sequence joins TRBV2 and TRBJ1-2; D is possibly TRBD1 (5 bases). Germline CDR1 and CDR2: SNHLY and FYNNEI. This CDR3 contains 18 residues. Trimming removed 2 bases from V and 4 bases from J, with 23 bases in between. The CDR3 loop is CASSETFGRELGLYGYTF. CDR3 DNA sequence: TGTGCCAGCAGTGAAACCTTTGGTCGGGAGTTGGGGCTCTATGGCTACACCTTC.

The gene calls are TRBV28 and TRBJ2-7; possible D gene TRBD2, 6 bases. Germline CDR1 reads MDHEN; CDR2 reads SYDVKM. The CDR3 has 14 residues. The V end lost 3 bases, the J end lost 7 bases, and 16 bases lay between the germline ends. The CDR3 spells CASSFLGGVVEQYF. The CDR3 coding sequence is TGTGCCAGCAGTTTCTTAGGAGGGGTCGTGGAGCAGTACTTC.

The V call is TRBV18, the J call TRBJ2-1; 7 bases fit TRBD1. V lost 3 bases to trimming and J lost 9 bases; unmatched junction nucleotides: 5. CDR3 length: 13 amino acids. Germline-derived CDR1 and CDR2 are KGHSH and LQKENI. The DNA of the CDR3 is TGTGCCAGCTCACCCGGGACAGAGCTTGAGCAGTTCTTC. Translation gives CASSPGTELEQFF.

This chain joins TRBV11-2 and TRBJ1-2, with TRBD1 matching over 7 bases. V lost 6 bases to trimming and J lost 3 bases; unmatched junction nucleotides: 7. This CDR3 spans 14 amino acids. Germline V gene data show CDR1 as SGHAT and CDR2 as FQNNGV. CDR3 protein: CASSFTTGDYGYTF. Here the CDR3 DNA reads TGTGCCAGCAGTTTTACCACAGGGGACTATGGCTACACCTTC.

The gene calls are TRBV18 and TRBJ1-3, with TRBD1 as a possible D gene (6 bases). The germline V and J ends were trimmed by 2 bases and 0 bases, with 11 bases remaining between them. CDR3 length: 16 residues. Germline V gives CDR1 KGHSH, CDR2 LQKENI. The CDR3 nucleotides are TGTGCCAGCTCACCAGCTCAGGGGTACTCTGGAAACACCATATATTTT. This gives the protein CASSPAQGYSGNTIYF.

The gene calls are TRBV4-1 and TRBJ2-7; 9 bases align to TRBD1. This CDR3 spans 14 amino acids. Trimming at V came to 3 bases and at J to 4 bases, leaving 4 bases not matched to a gene. Germline V gene data show CDR1 as MGHRA and CDR2 as YSYEKL. CDR3 loop: CASSHWTGAYEQYF. Here the CDR3 DNA reads TGCGCCAGCAGCCATTGGACAGGGGCGTACGAGCAGTACTTC.

This sequence joins TRBV28 and TRBJ2-7; D unresolved. V gave up 7 bases and J gave up 0 bases, with 10 bases separating them. Germline CDR1 reads MDHEN; CDR2 reads SYDVKM. The CDR3 length is 13 residues. The CDR3 protein is CASTSGLSYEQYF. The CDR3 nucleotides are TGTGCCAGCACTTCCGGGCTCTCCTACGAGCAGTACTTC.

The CDR3 spells CASSFNSGPYEQYF. The CDR3 DNA sequence: TGTGCCAGCAGTTTTAACTCAGGTCCCTACGAGCAGTACTTC. The V call is TRBV28, the J call TRBJ2-7; no firm D call. V lost 3 bases, J lost 2 bases, and 11 bases lay in between. This CDR3 contains 14 residues. Germline V gives CDR1 MDHEN, CDR2 SYDVKM.

The chain combines TRBV5-1 with TRBJ2-7; D is unclear. Deletions cut 0 bases from V and 0 bases from J, with 4 bases between. From germline, CDR1 is SGHRS and CDR2 YFSETQ. CDR3 length: 13 residues. CDR3 in DNA: TGCGCCAGCAGCTTGGAGGACTCCTACGAGCAGTACTTC. The encoded protein is CASSLEDSYEQYF.

This chain connects TRBV29-1 to TRBJ1-2; D gene uncertain. This CDR3 is 12 amino acids long. From germline, CDR1 is SQVTM and CDR2 ANQGSEA. Between the trimmed V and J ends, which lost 7 bases and 5 bases, there was a span of 14 bases. The CDR3, as DNA: TGCAGCGCCGACCTGGACGATTATGGCTACACCTTC. Protein product: CSADLDDYGYTF.

The CDR3, as DNA: TGTGCCAGTAGTATGTGGGACGGAGGGGACACTGAAGCTTTCTTT. Its translation is CASSMWDGGDTEAFF. The J gene is TRBJ1-1, the V gene TRBV19, with D maybe TRBD1 (5 bases). This CDR3 is 15 amino acids long. CDR1 and CDR2 (germline): LNHDA, SQIVND (reference sequence). Between the trimmed V and J ends, which lost 3 bases and 3 bases, there was a span of 14 bases.

The CDR3 nucleotides are TGTGCCAGCTCACCAGCAAACACAGATACGCAGTATTTT. The encoded protein is CASSPANTDTQYF. The chain couples TRBV18 to TRBJ2-3; D unresolved. Germline CDR1 and CDR2: KGHSH and LQKENI. The CDR3 spans 13 residues. Between the trimmed V and J ends, which lost 2 bases and 2 bases, there was a span of 5 bases.

J is TRBJ1-3 and V is TRBV27; no definite D call. Germline V gene lookup returns CDR1 MNHEY and CDR2 SMNVEV (reference sequence). V was cut by 3 bases and J by 2 bases, with 11 bases left in between. There are 15 residues in the CDR3. The CDR3 region is CASSFNGIAGNTIYF. CDR3 bases: TGTGCCAGCAGTTTTAACGGAATAGCTGGAAACACCATATATTTT.

V usage is TRBV10-3 and J usage is TRBJ1-3; D gene unclear. The ends were cut back, 7 bases at V and 3 bases at J, with 7 bases in the middle. The length of the CDR3 is 12 residues. CDR1 and CDR2 from the germline V gene are ENHRY and SYGVKD. Here the CDR3 DNA reads TGTGCCATCAACGGGGATGGAAACACCATATATTTT. Translated, it gives CAINGDGNTIYF.

The rearrangement joins TRBV28 to TRBJ1-1, with a weak D call TRBD1 (5 bases). V was cut by 2 bases and J by 3 bases, with 19 bases left in between. Germline CDR1 MDHEN, CDR2 SYDVKM. The CDR3 runs 17 residues. Here the CDR3 DNA reads TGTGCCAGCAGTTTAACCGTCGGGGGAATGGGGGACACTGAAGCTTTCTTT. Protein product: CASSLTVGGMGDTEAFF.

The chain combines TRBV5-4 with TRBJ2-3; D tentatively fits TRBD1 or TRBD2 (6 bases each). This CDR3 has 13 amino acids. Trimming removed 4 bases from V and 9 bases from J, with 15 bases in between. Germline-derived CDR1 and CDR2 are SGHNT and YYREEE (reference sequence). In DNA form, the CDR3 reads TGTGCCAGCAGCGGGGGGCAGGGCGCCACGCAGTATTTT. It encodes CASSGGQGATQYF.

The chain has TRBV5-5 and TRBJ2-3, with D possibly being TRBD2 (6 bases). This CDR3 is built from 11 residues. V was shortened by 4 bases and J by 12 bases, with 12 bases between the two germline ends. In germline, CDR1 is SGHKS, CDR2 YYEKEE (reference sequence). The CDR3 sequence: CASSVGRFQYF. CDR3 coding DNA: TGTGCCAGCAGCGTTGGGAGGTTCCAGTATTTT.

The chain is built from TRBV6-2 or TRBV6-3 and TRBJ2-7; a possible D gene is TRBD2 (6 bases). V was shortened by 5 bases and J by 2 bases, with 16 bases between the two germline ends. The CDR3 is 15 amino acids. CDR1 is MNHEY, CDR2 SVGEGT, per germline. CDR3 loop: CASSVPYGLPYEQYF. CDR3 bases: TGTGCCAGCAGTGTTCCTTACGGACTACCCTACGAGCAGTACTTC.

The V call is TRBV5-1, the J call TRBJ2-1; TRBD2 agrees at 12 bases. Germline trimming cut 2 bases from V and 7 bases from J; bases unmatched to any gene: 7. CDR1 and CDR2 (germline): SGHRS, YFSETQ. The CDR3 has 16 residues. The CDR3 bases are TGCGCCAGCAGCTTCTCTAGCGGGGGGGCCCGGAATGAGCAGTTCTTC. Translation: CASSFSSGGARNEQFF. Together with reference TRBV5-1 and TRBJ2-1, the CDR3 gives the full variable domain: KAGVTQTPRYLIKTRGQQVTLSCSPISGHRSVSWYQQTPGQGLQFLFEYFSETQRNKGNFPGRFSGRQFSNSRSEMNVSTLELGDSALYLCASSFSSGGARNEQFFGPGTRLTVL.

V gene TRBV2 combines with J gene TRBJ1-5; TRBD1 might be the D (5 bases). CDR1 and CDR2 from the germline V gene are SNHLY and FYNNEI. This CDR3 has 13 residues. V was clipped by 5 bases and J by 6 bases, with 11 bases between them. The CDR3 is CASSQGWVQPQHF. CDR3 nucleotides: TGTGCCAGCAGTCAGGGTTGGGTTCAGCCCCAGCATTTT.

The chain carries TRBV10-2 and TRBJ2-7, with TRBD1 identical over 10 bases. V was clipped by 3 bases and J by 2 bases; unmatched bases: 4. Germline V lookup: CDR1 WSHSY, CDR2 SAAADI. The length of the CDR3 is 15 residues. The CDR3 DNA is TGCGCCAGCAGTGACTCGGGACAGGGGACCTACGAGCAGTACTTC. This codes for CASSDSGQGTYEQYF.

The J gene is TRBJ1-1, the V gene TRBV3-1 (or the pseudogene TRBV3-2); D call uncertain. V was shortened by 5 bases and J by 3 bases, with 13 bases between the two germline ends. CDR1 and CDR2 from the germline V gene are LGHDT and YNNKEL (reference sequence). The CDR3 is made up of 14 amino acids. The CDR3 protein is CASSETTWDTEAFF. The CDR3 DNA is TGTGCCAGCAGCGAGACAACCTGGGACACTGAAGCTTTCTTT.

The chain joins TRBV4-1 to TRBJ2-2; 12 nucleotides match TRBD2. This CDR3 has 19 residues. Germline V gene lookup returns CDR1 MGHRA and CDR2 YSYEKL. J lost 6 bases, V lost 3 bases, and 14 bases had no gene match. CDR3 bases: TGCGCCAGCAGCCACCTGACTAGCGGGGGAGCGGTGGGATCCGGGGAGCTGTTTTTT. Translated, it gives CASSHLTSGGAVGSGELFF.

This clone was recorded a few times. This chain uses TRBV2 with TRBJ2-3, with TRBD2 matching 8 bases. CDR1 SNHLY and CDR2 FYNNEI come from the germline V gene. The CDR3 loop spans 13 amino acids. V was pared by 5 bases and J by 5 bases, with 3 bases of the junction left unmatched. CDR3 in DNA: TGTGCCAGCAGTTCGGGAGGGCGAGATACGCAGTATTTT. It is translated as CASSSGGRDTQYF. Drawing the rest from reference TRBV2 and TRBJ2-3, the complete variable domain is EPEVTQTPSHQVTQMGQEVILRCVPISNHLYFYWYRQILGQKVEFLVSFYNNEISEKSEIFDDQFSVERPDGSNFTLKIRSTKLEDSAMYFCASSSGGRDTQYFGPGTRLTVL.

The chain couples TRBV6-5 to TRBJ1-6; 12 bases align to TRBD1. J lost 9 bases, V lost 7 bases, and 4 bases had no gene match. The germline CDR1 and CDR2 sequences are MNHEY and SVGAGI. The CDR3 is 14 amino acids. The CDR3 here is CASTQGQGASPLHF. CDR3 sequence (DNA): TGTGCCAGCACTCAGGGACAGGGGGCTTCACCCCTCCACTTT.